This is a list of T cell receptor beta chains from one sample in a study of cytomegalovirus exposure and HLA in healthy donors. Profiling relied on immunoSEQ multiplex PCR, and the TCRdb table lists in-frame clones only, not all of them. The sample consists of 260,000 or so clones, 90% of them appearing once. The sample was PBMCs. The receptors derive from a young woman in good health and CMV-seronegative. Both conserved end residues are part of each CDR3. Each record gives: clone size, J gene, V gene, D gene, CDR3 DNA, CDR3 protein. A D gene is named only where the DNA matches it firmly. Not all rows give a size; the values are once, few, many and, for expanded clones, a class.

NA | TRBJ2-3 | TRBV4-2 | TRBD1 | TGTGCCAGCAGCCAGTGGACAGGGGGCACAGATACGCAGTATTTT | CASSQWTGGTDTQYF
NA | TRBJ2-7 | TRBV6-5 | TRBD2 | TGTGCCGCGGGGGGAGTTGGGGATACCTACGAGCAGTACTTC | CAAGGVGDTYEQYF
NA | TRBJ2-7 | TRBV11-1 | NA | TGTGCCAGCAGCTTACGCTCGGGGGGCACGTACGAGCAGTACTTC | CASSLRSGGTYEQYF
NA | TRBJ2-7 | TRBV9 | NA | TGTGCCAGCACCGGACCCGAGCAGTACTTC | CASTGPEQYF
NA | TRBJ2-7 | TRBV15 | NA | TGTGCCACCAGCAGAGGCGCGGAGGCGACCTACGAGCAGTACTTC | CATSRGAEATYEQYF
NA | TRBJ1-5 | TRBV27 | NA | TGTGCCAGCAGTTTAGCAGGGTTGAGCAATCAGCCCCAGCATTTT | CASSLAGLSNQPQHF
NA | TRBJ1-3 | TRBV4-2 | NA | TGTGCCAGCAGCCAAGATCGGGGGACTGGAAACACCATATATTTT | CASSQDRGTGNTIYF
NA | TRBJ2-1 | TRBV25-1 | TRBD2 | TGTGCCAGCAGCAGACTAGCGGGGACCTCCGGTGAGCAGTTCTTC | CASSRLAGTSGEQFF
NA | TRBJ2-5 | TRBV28 | TRBD2 | TGTGCCAGCAGTTCCGCCGGGACTAGCGTAAAAGAGACCCAGTACTTC | CASSSAGTSVKETQYF
once | TRBJ1-2 | TRBV7-2 | NA | TGTGCCAGCAGCTTAGCGTATGGGCAAGCTAAAGTCGGCTACACCTTC | CASSLAYGQAKVGYTF